The present entry profiles one TCR beta chain with its context. The sample comes from a study of Ad26.COV2.S vaccination and SARS-CoV-2 variants. Trimming pared 4 bases from V and 4 bases from J, leaving 11 bases between. CDR1 is SGHRS, CDR2 YFSETQ, per germline. The CDR3 has 13 amino acids. Profiled with immunoSEQ multiplex PCR; TCRdb holds only in-frame clones, not every one. The sample records about 140,000 clones, approximately 90% being singletons. Sequenced here: peripheral blood, sampled after recovery from COVID-19. The source is a human donor who had recovered from COVID-19. This chain joins TRBV5-1 and TRBJ1-1; tentatively, D is TRBD1 (5 bases). CDR3 nucleotides: TGCGCCAGCAGCCTTGGAAGGGGCACTGAAGCTTTCTTT. Translated: CASSLGRGTEAFF.